Sequencing of this T cell receptor beta chain was carried out in a study of long-term antiretroviral therapy in people with HIV. Running of the v3.0 immunoSEQ assay took place at survey level. Sequencing used immunoSEQ multiplex PCR; TCRdb keeps in-frame clones, though not all of them. The sample lists around 34,000 clones; roughly 80% were seen once. In regard to this clone: Its antigen is currently unknown.

The V and J ends lost 6 bases and 13 bases, in that order; junction bases with no gene match: 13. CDR1 and CDR2 (germline): KGHSH, LQKENI. The CDR3 length is 13 residues. Regarding the study as a whole: Blood dates from the mid-2000s to the late 2010s, possibly under older ART regimens. Diversity rose after ART but stayed below transplant donor controls.

The source is a man aged 18 to 30 with HIV. The sequences come from unsorted PBMCs, collected 1.5 years after starting antiretroviral therapy. The J gene is TRBJ2-7, the V gene TRBV18; 9 bases align to TRBD1. The CDR3 coding sequence is TGTGCCAGCTCCCCCTTTGAGACAGGGGGAACTTACTTC. This translates into CASSPFETGGTYF.